This record covers a single T cell receptor (beta chain). Its specificity is not known. The data were taken from a study of human T cells and chemical hapten exposure. Looking at the study overall: Skin of the upper inner arm, roughly 2 cm by roughly 2 cm, received 2% DPC for sensitization. Whole-study findings and limits: Once DPC sensitization occurred, TCRs above 1 in 1000 frequency showed no change.

Each cDNA molecule in the library carried unique molecular identifiers. In the original workflow: TCRs per sample had a median of about 100,000 and ranged from about 23,224 to 700,000. TCRdb reprocessed the RACE reads with MiXCR, giving one entry per CDR3 protein. TCRdb assigned the V and J calls; the authors' analysis was not used. The sample has under 200,000 distinct CDR3 sequences, more than 12% seen once; the top ten hold 1.7%. The time point here: patch test 1, 2 weeks after DPC sensitization. Indicated treatment: therapeutic diphenylcyclopropenone sensitization with weekly scalp DPC. The CDR3 length is 15 residues. The germline CDR1 and CDR2 sequences are LGHDT and YNNKEL (reference sequence). V lost 5 bases, J lost 4 bases, and 6 bases stayed unmatched.

The clonotype originates from a woman aged 25 to 39 with alopecia areata. Some clones in this sample may be carry-over from other donors' samples. Sample: whole blood, taken in connection with sensitization to the hapten diphenylcyclopropenone (DPC). The chain joins TRBV3-1 to TRBJ2-2; 8 nucleotides align to TRBD2. The CDR3 is CASSESGSSTGELFF. CDR3 nucleotides: TGTGCCAGCAGCGAAAGCGGGAGTAGCACCGGGGAGCTGTTTTTT.